This T cell receptor beta chain was profiled in a study of blood T cell repertoires in COVID-19. Study-level background: PBMCs, B-cell-depleted T cells, or T cells provided the cDNA or gDNA that made up the material.

Data came from immunoSEQ multiplex PCR; TCRdb stores just in-frame clones and leaves some out. Among under 400,000 clones listed, approximately 86% were seen once. The CDR3 loop spans 15 amino acids. V lost 6 bases, J lost 4 bases, and 16 bases lay in between. Germline assignment: CDR1 KGHSH and CDR2 LQKENI. This TCR was recovered from a middle-aged woman with acute COVID-19. The chain is built from TRBV18 and TRBJ1-3, with D perhaps matching TRBD1 (5 bases). Sequenced sample: PBMCs or T cells enriched from blood (not recorded which). Here the CDR3 DNA reads TGTGCCAGCTCGATCGGGGGGTCGGACGGAAACACCATATATTTT. Translating it yields CASSIGGSDGNTIYF.